The subject of this entry is one TCR beta chain. The antigen is undetermined. Viral peptide pools were used in the ViraFEST assay to expand antigen-specific CD4+ T cells, and sequencing came afterward. The authors isolated CD4+ T cells after around 11 days of culture. People in the vaccine group had not been infected with SARS-CoV-2 before, and their nucleocapsid antibodies were negative. Every well housed around 2.1 million PBMC, which grew in culture alongside 9 to 10 IU/ml IL-2 and about 10 ug/ml peptides. Cultures had half their medium replaced with IL-2 medium on days 3 and 7. This specimen comes from a study of vaccination effects on CD4 cells after COVID-19. The CDR3 is 13 residues long. CDR1 SGHTA and CDR2 FQGNSA come from the germline V gene. With 3 bases removed from V and 11 bases from J, the gap between germline ends came to 16 bases. Using immunoSEQ multiplex PCR, the repertoire was profiled, and TCRdb retains in-frame clones only, with some absent. In the table there are around 83,000 clones, about 74% of which are singletons.

The chain couples TRBV7-2 to TRBJ1-1; D is possibly TRBD1 (5 bases). The receptor was derived from a human donor who received a COVID-19 vaccine. This sample comprised CD4+ T cells from PBMCs cultured with HCoV-229E spike peptides, obtained before COVID-19 vaccination. The CDR3 DNA follows: TGTGCCAGCAGCTTGGACAAACAGATATGGGCTTTCTTT. Translating it yields CASSLDKQIWAFF.